The rows below give T cell receptor beta chains drawn from one sample of a study of control samples from healthy donors and cancer patients. The repertoire was sequenced with immunoSEQ multiplex PCR; TCRdb's copy has only in-frame clones and lacks some. This table holds over 150,000 clones, 75% to 95% found once. The sequenced sample was blood. These TCRs come from a woman between 40 and 50 years old in good health. The CDR3 runs from the conserved cysteine through the conserved F or W. The D gene is left open where the match is weak. Not all rows give a size; the values are once, few, many and, for expanded clones, a class.

j_gene: TRBJ2-7
d_gene: TRBD1
v_gene: TRBV5-4
abundance: few
CDR3aa: CASSSGRDRGLREQYF
CDR3nt: TGTGCCAGCAGCTCCGGGAGGGACAGGGGGCTACGGGAGCAGTACTTC

j_gene: TRBJ2-1
d_gene: -
v_gene: TRBV12-3/TRBV12-4
abundance: -
CDR3aa: CASSLTTLNEQFF
CDR3nt: TGTGCCAGCAGTTTAACTACTCTCAATGAGCAGTTCTTC

j_gene: TRBJ2-7
d_gene: TRBD1
v_gene: TRBV2
abundance: -
CDR3aa: CASRLTGGYSYEQYF
CDR3nt: TGTGCCAGCAGACTGACAGGGGGCTACTCCTACGAGCAGTACTTC

j_gene: TRBJ2-3
d_gene: TRBD2
v_gene: TRBV2
abundance: -
CDR3aa: CASSTPVRGDGDTQYF
CDR3nt: TGTGCCAGCAGTACCCCCGTGCGGGGGGACGGGGATACGCAGTATTTT

j_gene: TRBJ2-2
d_gene: -
v_gene: TRBV21-1
abundance: -
CDR3aa: CASSKALWMNTGELFF
CDR3nt: TGTGCCAGCAGCAAAGCGCTTTGGATGAACACCGGGGAGCTGTTTTTT

j_gene: TRBJ1-1
d_gene: -
v_gene: TRBV19
abundance: -
CDR3aa: CASSIRSHTEAFF
CDR3nt: TGTGCCAGTAGTATCCGGAGCCACACTGAAGCTTTCTTT

j_gene: TRBJ2-5
d_gene: -
v_gene: TRBV10-3
abundance: -
CDR3aa: CAISDPGTQETQYF
CDR3nt: TGTGCCATCAGTGACCCCGGGACGCAAGAGACCCAGTACTTC

j_gene: TRBJ1-6
d_gene: TRBD1
v_gene: TRBV3-1/TRBV3-2
abundance: once
CDR3aa: CASSHRDRESPLHF
CDR3nt: TGTGCCAGCAGCCACCGGGACAGGGAGTCGCCCCTCCACTTT

j_gene: TRBJ1-2
d_gene: TRBD1
v_gene: TRBV6-5
abundance: once
CDR3aa: CASSYDRGLEGYTF
CDR3nt: TGTGCCAGCAGTTATGACAGGGGGCTCGAGGGCTACACCTTC

j_gene: TRBJ2-7
d_gene: -
v_gene: TRBV15
abundance: -
CDR3aa: CATSRDGGNTYEQYF
CDR3nt: TGTGCCACCAGCAGAGATGGGGGGAACACCTACGAGCAGTACTTC

j_gene: TRBJ2-5
d_gene: TRBD2
v_gene: TRBV4-2
abundance: -
CDR3aa: CASSQDPLAGGRGQETQYF
CDR3nt: TGTGCCAGCAGCCAAGATCCACTAGCGGGGGGTCGGGGGCAAGAGACCCAGTACTTC

j_gene: TRBJ2-5
d_gene: -
v_gene: TRBV5-6
abundance: -
CDR3aa: CASNPAGQETQYF
CDR3nt: TGTGCCAGCAACCCTGCGGGCCAAGAGACCCAGTACTTC

j_gene: TRBJ1-1
d_gene: TRBD1
v_gene: TRBV5-1
abundance: -
CDR3aa: CASSLLQGDTEAFF
CDR3nt: TGCGCCAGCAGCTTGCTTCAGGGGGACACTGAAGCTTTCTTT

j_gene: TRBJ2-7
d_gene: -
v_gene: TRBV7-9
abundance: -
CDR3aa: CASSPPARSYEQYF
CDR3nt: TGTGCCAGCAGCCCCCCAGCGAGGAGCTACGAGCAGTACTTC

j_gene: TRBJ2-7
d_gene: TRBD2
v_gene: TRBV4-1
abundance: -
CDR3aa: CASSQTGTSGGIYEQYF
CDR3nt: TGCGCCAGCAGCCAAACCGGGACTAGCGGGGGGATCTACGAGCAGTACTTC

j_gene: TRBJ1-5
d_gene: -
v_gene: TRBV27
abundance: once
CDR3aa: CASSSNPNSNQPQHF
CDR3nt: TGTGCCAGCAGTTCAAACCCCAACAGCAATCAGCCCCAGCATTTT

j_gene: TRBJ2-3
d_gene: -
v_gene: TRBV10-3
abundance: -
CDR3aa: CAISEPGEITDTQYF
CDR3nt: TGTGCCATCAGTGAGCCCGGGGAGATCACAGATACGCAGTATTTT

j_gene: TRBJ2-3
d_gene: -
v_gene: TRBV2
abundance: -
CDR3aa: CASRRQADTDTQYF
CDR3nt: TGTGCCAGCAGGAGACAGGCAGACACAGATACGCAGTATTTT

j_gene: TRBJ1-5
d_gene: -
v_gene: TRBV19
abundance: -
CDR3aa: CASTPTGGWQPQHF
CDR3nt: TGTGCCAGTACCCCGACGGGCGGTTGGCAGCCCCAGCATTTT

j_gene: TRBJ1-1
d_gene: -
v_gene: TRBV9
abundance: -
CDR3aa: CASSAFEGSPEAFF
CDR3nt: TGTGCCAGCAGCGCATTTGAGGGTTCCCCTGAAGCTTTCTTT

j_gene: TRBJ1-1
d_gene: TRBD1
v_gene: TRBV7-9
abundance: once
CDR3aa: CASRETGVGTEAFF
CDR3nt: TGTGCCAGCAGAGAGACAGGGGTGGGAACTGAAGCTTTCTTT

j_gene: TRBJ2-3
d_gene: TRBD2
v_gene: TRBV4-2
abundance: -
CDR3aa: CASSLGRSGGISTDTQYF
CDR3nt: TGTGCCAGCAGCCTCGGTAGGAGCGGGGGGATTAGCACAGATACGCAGTATTTT

j_gene: TRBJ2-5
d_gene: -
v_gene: TRBV6-5
abundance: -
CDR3aa: CATEGETQYF
CDR3nt: TGTGCCACCGAAGGGGAGACCCAGTACTTC

j_gene: TRBJ1-4
d_gene: -
v_gene: TRBV10-3
abundance: -
CDR3aa: CAASDTIGEKLFF
CDR3nt: TGTGCCGCTTCGGACACCATTGGTGAAAAACTGTTTTTT

j_gene: TRBJ2-3
d_gene: -
v_gene: TRBV9
abundance: -
CDR3aa: CASSPPDRQGGWDTQYF
CDR3nt: TGTGCCAGCAGCCCACCGGACAGGCAGGGGGGTTGGGATACGCAGTATTTT

j_gene: TRBJ2-7
d_gene: -
v_gene: TRBV5-1
abundance: -
CDR3aa: CASSLAPTAYEQYF
CDR3nt: TGCGCCAGCAGCTTGGCCCCGACAGCTTACGAGCAGTACTTC

j_gene: TRBJ1-1
d_gene: -
v_gene: TRBV27
abundance: -
CDR3aa: CASSSLSNTEAFF
CDR3nt: TGTGCCAGCAGTTCCCTATCGAACACTGAAGCTTTCTTT

j_gene: TRBJ2-2
d_gene: -
v_gene: TRBV6-5
abundance: once
CDR3aa: CASGRGGLNTGELFF
CDR3nt: TGTGCCAGCGGCAGGGGGGGGCTGAACACCGGGGAGCTGTTTTTT

j_gene: TRBJ2-2
d_gene: -
v_gene: TRBV15
abundance: -
CDR3aa: CATSRDRADTGELFF
CDR3nt: TGTGCCACCAGCAGAGATCGGGCAGACACCGGGGAGCTGTTTTTT

j_gene: TRBJ1-5
d_gene: -
v_gene: TRBV3-1/TRBV3-2
abundance: -
CDR3aa: CASSQGAGNQPQHF
CDR3nt: TGTGCCAGCAGCCAGGGGGCAGGCAATCAGCCCCAGCATTTT

j_gene: TRBJ1-4
d_gene: -
v_gene: TRBV5-3
abundance: -
CDR3aa: CARSLTGRGYNEKLFF
CDR3nt: TGTGCCAGAAGCTTGACGGGAAGGGGATATAATGAAAAACTGTTTTTT

j_gene: TRBJ1-2
d_gene: TRBD1
v_gene: TRBV7-9
abundance: -
CDR3aa: CASSQPGQGAGIQDGYTF
CDR3nt: TGTGCCAGCAGCCAACCTGGACAGGGGGCTGGAATTCAAGATGGCTACACCTTC

j_gene: TRBJ2-3
d_gene: TRBD2
v_gene: TRBV6-5
abundance: -
CDR3aa: CASMGRGGNRDTQYF
CDR3nt: TGTGCCAGCATGGGGCGGGGGGGCAATAGAGATACGCAGTATTTT

j_gene: TRBJ2-7
d_gene: -
v_gene: TRBV5-1
abundance: -
CDR3aa: CASSLDKSYEQYF
CDR3nt: TGCGCCAGCAGCTTGGACAAGTCCTACGAGCAGTACTTC

j_gene: TRBJ2-7
d_gene: -
v_gene: TRBV6-5
abundance: -
CDR3aa: CASSPLSSYEQYF
CDR3nt: TGTGCCAGCAGCCCCTTAAGCTCCTACGAGCAGTACTTC

j_gene: TRBJ1-6
d_gene: -
v_gene: TRBV3-1/TRBV3-2
abundance: once
CDR3aa: CASSQVIGDSPLHF
CDR3nt: TGTGCCAGCAGCCAAGTGATTGGAGACTCACCCCTCCACTTT

j_gene: TRBJ2-1
d_gene: -
v_gene: TRBV30
abundance: -
CDR3aa: CAWSGLLYEQFF
CDR3nt: TGTGCCTGGAGTGGGTTATTGTATGAGCAGTTCTTC

j_gene: TRBJ2-3
d_gene: TRBD1
v_gene: TRBV6-5
abundance: -
CDR3aa: CASSDRGLTDTQYF
CDR3nt: TGTGCCAGCAGCGACAGGGGGCTGACAGATACGCAGTATTTT

j_gene: TRBJ2-7
d_gene: TRBD2
v_gene: TRBV5-4
abundance: -
CDR3aa: CASSPGLAGTYEQYF
CDR3nt: TGTGCCAGCAGCCCGGGACTAGCGGGAACCTACGAGCAGTACTTC

j_gene: TRBJ2-1
d_gene: -
v_gene: TRBV11-3
abundance: -
CDR3aa: CASSPPGRPEQFF
CDR3nt: TGTGCCAGCAGCCCACCCGGAAGGCCTGAGCAGTTCTTC

j_gene: TRBJ2-7
d_gene: -
v_gene: TRBV6-1
abundance: -
CDR3aa: CASSEGVSPDYYEQYF
CDR3nt: TGTGCCAGCAGTGAGGGGGTTTCTCCAGACTACTACGAGCAGTACTTC

j_gene: TRBJ2-7
d_gene: TRBD1
v_gene: TRBV28
abundance: -
CDR3aa: CASSSLDRGYEQYF
CDR3nt: TGTGCCAGCAGCAGCCTCGACAGGGGTTACGAGCAGTACTTC

j_gene: TRBJ1-4
d_gene: -
v_gene: TRBV12-5
abundance: -
CDR3aa: CASGSDWGNGKLFF
CDR3nt: TGTGCTAGTGGTTCCGACTGGGGAAACGGAAAACTGTTTTTT

j_gene: TRBJ2-5
d_gene: -
v_gene: TRBV6-6
abundance: -
CDR3aa: CASSRGGQRSETQYF
CDR3nt: TGTGCCAGCAGTCGTGGGGGGCAGCGGAGTGAGACCCAGTACTTC

j_gene: TRBJ1-4
d_gene: -
v_gene: TRBV15
abundance: -
CDR3aa: CATRGIQEKLFF
CDR3nt: TGTGCCACCAGAGGGATTCAGGAAAAACTGTTTTTT

j_gene: TRBJ2-2
d_gene: -
v_gene: TRBV19
abundance: -
CDR3aa: CASSIAARGRGELFF
CDR3nt: TGTGCCAGTAGTATAGCGGCAAGGGGCCGCGGGGAGCTGTTTTTT

j_gene: TRBJ1-2
d_gene: -
v_gene: TRBV5-4
abundance: -
CDR3aa: CASSLPGSNYGYTF
CDR3nt: TGTGCCAGCAGCTTGCCCGGGTCTAACTATGGCTACACCTTC

j_gene: TRBJ1-6
d_gene: -
v_gene: TRBV10-3
abundance: once
CDR3aa: CAISPGRGNSPLHF
CDR3nt: TGTGCCATCAGCCCTGGCAGGGGTAATTCACCCCTCCACTTT

j_gene: TRBJ2-4
d_gene: -
v_gene: TRBV5-5
abundance: -
CDR3aa: CASSLAEQIQYF
CDR3nt: TGTGCCAGCAGCTTGGCCGAGCAAATTCAGTACTTC

j_gene: TRBJ2-1
d_gene: TRBD1
v_gene: TRBV2
abundance: -
CDR3aa: CASSARQGVYNEQFF
CDR3nt: TGTGCCAGCAGCGCCCGACAGGGGGTATACAATGAGCAGTTCTTC

j_gene: TRBJ1-3
d_gene: -
v_gene: TRBV6-5
abundance: -
CDR3aa: CASSTGFSGNTIYF
CDR3nt: TGTGCCAGCAGTACAGGGTTCTCTGGAAACACCATATATTTT

j_gene: TRBJ1-5
d_gene: TRBD1
v_gene: TRBV5-8
abundance: -
CDR3aa: CASSDSDRVNNQPQHF
CDR3nt: TGTGCCAGCAGTGATTCGGACAGGGTTAACAATCAGCCCCAGCATTTT

j_gene: TRBJ1-1
d_gene: TRBD1
v_gene: TRBV7-2
abundance: -
CDR3aa: CASSPHPGQEAFF
CDR3nt: TGTGCCAGCAGCCCCCATCCGGGACAGGAAGCTTTCTTT

j_gene: TRBJ2-1
d_gene: TRBD2
v_gene: TRBV5-4
abundance: -
CDR3aa: CASRRGSGGTDDNEQFF
CDR3nt: TGTGCCAGCAGGCGGGGGAGCGGGGGGACCGACGACAATGAGCAGTTCTTC

j_gene: TRBJ1-2
d_gene: -
v_gene: TRBV12-3/TRBV12-4
abundance: -
CDR3aa: CASSFGGLGYTF
CDR3nt: TGTGCCAGCAGTTTCGGGGGGCTAGGCTACACCTTC